These 10 T cell receptor beta chains were all obtained from the same sample, sequenced in a study of shared clonotypes between healthy human individuals. Generated by immunoSEQ multiplex PCR, the TCRdb table keeps only in-frame clones and is missing some. This table has around 2,000,000 clones, 90% to 95% appearing once. Only CD45RO-negative cells positively selected for CCR7 counted as naive CD8 cells, so terminally differentiated effector memory CD45RA+ cells were excluded. The sample taken for sequencing was naive CD8+ T cells from PBMCs. The receptors derive from a man between 18 and 29 years old in good health. Some clones in this sample may be carry-over from other donors' samples.

Turning to this clone: The same CDR3 can be traced to other DNA sequences in this sample. The rearrangement uses TRBV7-2 and TRBJ2-7; 11 nucleotides align to TRBD2. This CDR3 contains 14 residues. Germline values: CDR1 SGHTA, CDR2 FQGNSA. The trim removed 5 bases at V and 4 bases at J, leaving 4 bases unmatched. CDR3 loop: CASSLGLAVYEQYF. CDR3 nucleotide sequence: TGTGCCAGCAGCCTGGGACTAGCGGTGTACGAGCAGTACTTC.

About this clone itself: The sample has other DNA sequences that encode this CDR3 too. The genes are TRBV27 and TRBJ1-1; D is possibly TRBD1 (6 bases). V lost 5 bases and J 5 bases, leaving 18 bases between the germline ends. Germline CDR1 is MNHEY and CDR2 is SMNVEV (reference sequence). The CDR3 has 15 residues. CDR3 sequence reads: CASSPRGGARTEAFF. CDR3 coding DNA: TGTGCCAGCAGTCCTAGGGGGGGGGCGCGGACTGAAGCTTTCTTT.

The chain recombines TRBV27 with TRBJ1-3; TRBD1 is a possible D gene (6 bases). The CDR3 totals 15 residues. Trimming took 6 bases from V and 8 from J, leaving 20 bases between them. Germline V gene data show CDR1 as MNHEY and CDR2 as SMNVEV (reference sequence). CDR3 nucleotide sequence: TGTGCCAGCAGGAGGACAGATATTTTGGGAGACACCATATATTTT. It is translated as CASRRTDILGDTIYF.

The rearrangement joins TRBV15 to TRBJ1-4; D unresolved. The CDR3 consists of 13 residues. Trimming left V 0 bases short and J 6 bases short, with 5 bases between. CDR1 and CDR2 (germline): LNHNV, YYDKDF (reference sequence). The CDR3 reads CATSRERHEKLFF. The CDR3 region has the DNA TGTGCCACCAGCAGAGAGAGGCATGAAAAACTGTTTTTT.

The chain combines TRBV6-6 with TRBJ2-2; TRBD2 might be the D (6 bases). This CDR3 is 14 amino acids long. Trimming removed 6 bases at V and 6 bases at J, with 14 bases between. The V gene's germline CDR1 is MNHNY and CDR2 SVGAGI (reference sequence). The chain's CDR3 is CASSYRERAGELFF. The CDR3 DNA reads TGTGCCAGCAGCTACCGGGAGAGGGCCGGGGAGCTGTTTTTT.

In its sample, this clone was seen a few times. V usage is TRBV6-1 and J usage is TRBJ1-1, with D unresolved. The CDR3 sequence is 14 residues long. The ends were cut back, 6 bases at V and 4 bases at J, with 15 bases in the middle. CDR1 is MNHNS, CDR2 SASEGT, per germline. The CDR3 loop reads CASSKPELGTEAFF. CDR3 bases: TGTGCCAGCAGCAAACCAGAACTGGGCACTGAAGCTTTCTTT.

This clone is a singleton in its sample. The chain carries TRBV15 and TRBJ2-3; tentative D call: TRBD2 (5 bases). Trimming stripped 0 bases from V and 1 base from J, with 14 bases between. There are 17 residues in the CDR3. CDR1 LNHNV and CDR2 YYDKDF come from the germline V gene (reference sequence). The CDR3 sequence is CATSRDAGRLGTDTQYF. In DNA, the CDR3 is TGTGCCACCAGCAGAGACGCGGGCCGGCTAGGCACAGATACGCAGTATTTT.

V gene TRBV7-8 combines with J gene TRBJ2-1; 7 bases line up with TRBD2. V dropped 5 bases and J dropped 3; count of bases not matched to a gene: 16. The CDR3 is 18 residues long. Germline V CDR1 and CDR2: SGHVS, FQNEAQ. CDR3 loop: CASSGRSFGLAVYNEQFF. CDR3 bases: TGTGCCAGCAGCGGTCGTTCTTTTGGGCTAGCGGTCTACAATGAGCAGTTCTTC.

Turning to this clone: Distinct nucleotide sequences in the sample also encode this CDR3. V gene TRBV9 combines with J gene TRBJ1-1; no clear D. Per the germline V gene, CDR1 is SGDLS and CDR2 is YYNGEE. This CDR3 has 14 amino acids. V was pared by 3 bases and J by 1 base, with 10 bases between. In DNA form, the CDR3 reads TGTGCCAGCAGCGCTGGACGGAGGAACACTGAAGCTTTCTTT. It specifies CASSAGRRNTEAFF.

The chain is built from TRBV6-6 and TRBJ2-7; TRBD2 is a possible D gene (5 bases). V shed 8 bases and J shed 6 bases, with 11 bases lying between them. Germline V CDR1 and CDR2: MNHNY, SVGAGI (reference sequence). There are 11 residues in the CDR3. In DNA, the CDR3 is TGTGCCAGCGCTCGGGGTACCGAGCAGTACTTC. Its translation is CASARGTEQYF.